These 15 T cell receptor beta chains originate from one sample sequenced in a study of T-cell reconstitution after alpha-beta-depleted transplantation in children (dated by TCRdb to the mid-2010s). The treatment or condition label corresponds to: allogeneic hematopoietic cell transplantation with graft depleted of TCRalphabeta T cells and CD19 B cells. Library preparation employed PCR. Data came from an Illumina HiSeq 2500. Molecular barcoding was employed in the preparation of TCR libraries, with unique molecular identifiers being used to normalize TCRbeta repertoire quantification. TCRdb itself trimmed the public reads at Q25 with fastp, ran MiXCR and retained productive beta chains. Under each unique CDR3 protein, matching rows form one entry showing the most common genes and DNA. For this sample the table gives around 670,000 distinct CDR3 sequences, of which roughly 13% were detected only once. The biggest ten clones account for around 0.79% of the sample.

The sample here was PBMCs, taken before TCRalphabeta/CD19-depleted stem cell transplant. These receptors all come from a girl aged 2 to 9 with congenital amegakaryocytic thrombocytopenia, due to receive a stem cell transplant.

This clonotype was counted at least ten times. The chain employs TRBV12-3 or TRBV12-4 and TRBJ2-2; D remains unclear. CDR3 length: 14 residues. V lost 6 bases, J lost 1 base, and 9 bases lay in between. CDR3 loop: CASSPSRNTGELFF. The CDR3 DNA reads as TGTGCCAGCAGCCCATCCCGGAACACCGGGGAGCTGTTTTTT.

This clonotype was observed many times. At one end the junction does not follow the germline gene, possibly because of a read error. The CDR3 nucleotides read TGTGCCAGCAGCTTTAGCACAGATACGCAGTATTTT. As protein: CASSFSTDTQYF. The chain carries TRBV5-1 and TRBJ2-3; no clear D. Germline CDR1 and CDR2: SGHRS and YFSETQ. The CDR3 length is 12 residues.

This clonotype was detected ten times or more. V gene TRBV5-1 combines with J gene TRBJ1-2; 7 bases align to TRBD1. In germline, CDR1 is SGHRS, CDR2 YFSETQ. The CDR3 totals 15 residues. V was pared by 3 bases and J by 4 bases, with 9 bases of the junction left unmatched. The CDR3 coding sequence is TGCGCCAGCAGCTGGACACCGGGACAGAGCTATGGCTACACCTTC. Translating it yields CASSWTPGQSYGYTF.

This clonotype came up a few times. The chain links TRBV12-3 or TRBV12-4 to TRBJ2-1; 10 bases are a match to TRBD2. Trimming removed 4 bases from V and 6 bases from J; junction bases left unmatched: 15. This CDR3 has 18 amino acids. CDR3 sequence reads: CASSSPIGSGLATNEQFF. CDR3 in DNA: TGTGCCAGCAGTTCGCCCATAGGCTCGGGACTAGCGACCAATGAGCAGTTCTTC.

This clonotype has a count of ten or more. CDR3 nucleotide sequence: TGCAGTGCTCTCGGGACGGGGCTTCAAGAGACCCAGTACTTC. Translating gives CSALGTGLQETQYF. The chain has TRBV20-1 and TRBJ2-5, with D tentatively TRBD1 or TRBD2 (5 bases each). V was clipped by 5 bases and J by 2 bases, with 15 bases between them. Germline V gene lookup returns CDR1 DFQATT and CDR2 SNEGSKA (reference sequence). The CDR3 is 14 amino acids.

The chain uses TRBV5-1 and TRBJ2-2, with D perhaps TRBD1 (6 bases). With 4 bases removed from V and 3 bases from J, the gap between germline ends came to 10 bases. The germline V gene has CDR1 SGHRS and CDR2 YFSETQ. The CDR3 sequence is 14 residues long. As DNA, the CDR3 is TGCGCCAGCAGCGCAAACAGGGACACCGGGGAGCTGTTTTTT. It encodes CASSANRDTGELFF.

The chain is built from TRBV4-2 and TRBJ2-2; no clear D. The germline V and J ends were trimmed by 4 bases and 6 bases, with 12 bases remaining between them. The CDR3 sequence is 14 residues long. Germline V gene lookup returns CDR1 LGHNA and CDR2 YNFKEQ. In DNA form, the CDR3 reads TGTGCCAGCAGCCGCAACCCAGCCTCCGGGGAGCTGTTTTTT. This translates into CASSRNPASGELFF.

The rearrangement uses TRBV29-1 and TRBJ1-1, with a weak D call TRBD1 (6 bases). V was trimmed by 6 bases and J by 6 bases, leaving 11 bases between them. The CDR3 is made up of 11 amino acids. From germline, CDR1 is SQVTM and CDR2 ANQGSEA. The CDR3 is CSVLKGAEAFF. DNA for the CDR3: TGCAGCGTACTGAAGGGGGCTGAAGCTTTCTTT.

This clonotype was recorded at least ten times. This chain joins TRBV15 and TRBJ2-1, with D possibly matching TRBD2 (6 bases). This CDR3 spans 16 amino acids. Germline V gene lookup returns CDR1 LNHNV and CDR2 YYDKDF (reference sequence). The V and J ends lost 5 bases and 0 bases respectively, with 14 bases between them. The CDR3 bases are TGTGCCACCAGCGAAGACCTAGCGACCTCCTACAATGAGCAGTTCTTC. Its translation is CATSEDLATSYNEQFF.

In the case of this clonotype: This could be a read error, since a much larger clone is one nucleotide away. The chain is built from TRBV29-1 and TRBJ2-7; the match to TRBD1 covers 8 bases. The V and J ends lost 5 bases and 0 bases, in that order; junction bases with no gene match: 9. Looked up from germline, CDR1 is SQVTM and CDR2 is ANQGSEA. The CDR3 is 15 residues long. CDR3 in amino acids: CSVKVRDRSSYEQYF. The CDR3, as DNA: TGCAGCGTTAAAGTAAGGGACAGGAGCTCCTACGAGCAGTACTTC.

At least ten counts were recorded for this clonotype. The genes are TRBV28 and TRBJ2-1; D unresolved. Germline CDR1 is MDHEN and CDR2 is SYDVKM. V gave up 11 bases and J gave up 3 bases, with 14 bases separating them. This CDR3 contains 13 residues. The CDR3, as DNA: TGTGCCTCTAGTCGGGCTGACTACAATGAGCAGTTCTTC. It is translated as CASSRADYNEQFF. Complete variable domain (other parts from reference TRBV28 and TRBJ2-1): DVKVTQSSRYLVKRTGEKVFLECVQDMDHENMFWYRQDPGLGLRLIYFSYDVKMKEKGDIPEGYSVSREKKERFSLILESASTNQTSMYLCASSRADYNEQFFGPGTRLTVL.

On this clonotype itself: This may come from a read error, since a much larger clone is one base off. The rearrangement uses TRBV6-5 and TRBJ2-1; D is unresolved. The V and J ends lost 1 base and 8 bases respectively, with 9 bases between them. From germline, CDR1 is MNHEY and CDR2 SVGAGI. The CDR3 spans 13 residues. CDR3 protein: CASSYWTSYEQFF. The CDR3 region has the DNA TGTGCCAGCAGTTACTGGACCAGCTATGAGCAGTTCTTC.

Ten or more counts support this clonotype. The V gene is TRBV5-1, the J gene TRBJ2-7; no clear D gene. Trimming cost V 0 bases and J 6 bases, with 7 bases left between them. CDR1 is SGHRS and CDR2 is YFSETQ in the germline V gene. CDR3 length: 12 residues. The CDR3 nucleotides are TGCGCCAGCAGCTTGGGCGGTCCCGAGCAGTACTTC. This translates into CASSLGGPEQYF.

This clonotype was seen at least ten times. V and J are TRBV20-1 and TRBJ1-3, with D possibly matching TRBD1 (5 bases). The ends were cut back, 6 bases at V and 2 bases at J, with 17 bases in the middle. Germline V CDR1 and CDR2: DFQATT, SNEGSKA (reference sequence). The CDR3 contains 15 residues. The CDR3 protein is CSAAPWTLAGNTIYF. For the CDR3, the DNA is TGCAGTGCAGCCCCGTGGACATTGGCTGGAAACACCATATATTTT.

There are many counts of this clonotype. V is TRBV5-1 and J is TRBJ2-1; either TRBD1 or TRBD2 may supply D (5 bases each). CDR1 and CDR2 from the germline V gene are SGHRS and YFSETQ. The CDR3 consists of 19 residues. Trimming stripped 3 bases from V and 0 bases from J, with 22 bases between. In DNA form, the CDR3 reads TGCGCCAGCAGCTCCCTGGCGGGCAGGGAAGGGAGCTCCTACAATGAGCAGTTCTTC. It specifies CASSSLAGREGSSYNEQFF. Combining the CDR3 with reference TRBV5-1 and TRBJ2-1 gives the whole variable domain KAGVTQTPRYLIKTRGQQVTLSCSPISGHRSVSWYQQTPGQGLQFLFEYFSETQRNKGNFPGRFSGRQFSNSRSEMNVSTLELGDSALYLCASSSLAGREGSSYNEQFFGPGTRLTVL.